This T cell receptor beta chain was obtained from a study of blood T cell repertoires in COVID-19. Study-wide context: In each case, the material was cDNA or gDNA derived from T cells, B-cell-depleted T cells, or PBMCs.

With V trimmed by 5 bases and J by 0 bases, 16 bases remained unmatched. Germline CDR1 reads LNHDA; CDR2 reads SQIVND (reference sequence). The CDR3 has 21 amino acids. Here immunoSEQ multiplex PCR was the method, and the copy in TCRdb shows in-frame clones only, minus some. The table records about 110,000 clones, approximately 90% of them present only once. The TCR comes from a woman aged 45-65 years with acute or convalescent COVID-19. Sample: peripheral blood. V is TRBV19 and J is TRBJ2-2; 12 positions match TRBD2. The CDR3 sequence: CASSVPAAGTSGRANTGELFF. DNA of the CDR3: TGTGCCAGTAGTGTACCGGCCGCCGGGACTAGCGGGCGCGCGAACACCGGGGAGCTGTTTTTT.